Below, 21 T cell receptor beta chains from the same sample are listed, as sequenced in a study of regulatory T cells in long-lasting Graves disease. In building TCR beta libraries, iRepertoire HTBI primers were used together with Arm-PCR of CDR3 regions. TCRdb reanalysed the multiplex PCR reads using MiXCR and keeps one entry per CDR3 protein. The table lists hundreds of thousands of distinct CDR3 sequences, over 15% of them singletons. Noted time point: newly diagnosed GD, antithyroid drugs for less than 3 months. PBMC RNA was the source of the TCR library. This sample also belongs to another study, concerning T cells in Graves' hyperthyroidism and ophthalmopathy.

The starting material was peripheral blood mononuclear cells (PBMCs), obtained at new diagnosis, from a patient treated with antithyroid drugs. These receptors were taken from a middle-aged man with Graves disease.

In its sample, this clonotype was seen many times. The V gene is TRBV3-1, the J gene TRBJ2-2, with D tentatively TRBD2 (6 bases). The V gene lost 0 bases and the J gene lost 1 base, with 15 bases spanning the gap. Germline CDR1 LGHDT, CDR2 YNNKEL (reference sequence). The CDR3 consists of 18 residues. The CDR3 coding sequence is TGTGCCAGCAGCCAAGATGAGGGCCTAGCGCTGAACACCGGGGAGCTGTTTTTT. Residues: CASSQDEGLALNTGELFF. Full variable domain (missing parts from reference TRBV3-1 and TRBJ2-2): DTAVSQTPKYLVTQMGNDKSIKCEQNLGHDTMYWYKQDSKKFLKIMFSYNNKELIINETVPNRFSPKSPDKAHLNLHINSLELGDSAVYFCASSQDEGLALNTGELFFGEGSRLTVL.

The chain links TRBV6-1 to TRBJ2-2, with D possibly being TRBD1 (6 bases). CDR3 size: 13 residues. Trimming took 6 bases from V and 4 from J, leaving 9 bases between them. Germline CDR1 MNHNS, CDR2 SASEGT. The CDR3 reads CASRPRGTGELFF. The CDR3 region has the DNA TGTGCCAGCAGGCCCAGGGGCACCGGGGAGCTGTTTTTT.

Remarks on this clonotype: A read error may explain this, as a much larger clone is one base away. The CDR3 region is CASCVPKQGRNQPQHF. For the CDR3, the DNA is TGTGCCAGCTGTGTTCCGAAACAGGGGCGCAATCAGCCCCAGCATTTT. This chain links TRBV6-2 or TRBV6-3 with TRBJ1-5, with 7 bases that match TRBD1. The CDR3 contains 16 residues. The germline gives CDR1 MNHEY, CDR2 SVGEGT. The V segment lost 8 bases and the J segment 2 bases; nucleotides outside the gene matches: 12.

This clonotype came up many times. J is TRBJ2-3 and V is TRBV11-2; TRBD2 aligns across 11 bases. The germline V gene encodes CDR1 SGHAT and CDR2 FQNNGV. The ends lost 1 base at V and 6 bases at J; junction bases unmatched: 9. CDR3 length: 17 amino acids. The CDR3 DNA is TGTGCCAGCAGCTTAGTAAATAGCGGGGGGGCCCGGGATACGCAGTATTTT. Amino acids: CASSLVNSGGARDTQYF.

This clonotype showed up just a few times. Its ends do not fully match the called genes, so a read error is possible. The J gene is TRBJ1-1, the V gene TRBV19; maybe TRBD1 (6 bases). CDR1 is LNHDA, CDR2 SQIVND, per germline (reference sequence). This CDR3 comprises 14 residues. The CDR3, as DNA: TGTGCCAGTAGCCACAGGGAGATGAACACTGAAGCTCTCTTT. Translating gives CASSHREMNTEALF.

V gene TRBV7-9 combines with J gene TRBJ1-4; D not certain. Germline values: CDR1 SEHNR, CDR2 FQNEAQ (reference sequence). This CDR3 has 15 residues. The ends were cut back, 3 bases at V and 5 bases at J, with 13 bases in the middle. Written as DNA, the CDR3 is TGTGCCAGCAGCTTCATACCGGGGTTCAATGAAAAACTGTTTTTT. This sequence encodes CASSFIPGFNEKLFF.

This clonotype was observed at least ten times. V usage is TRBV9 and J usage is TRBJ2-3; D possibly corresponds to TRBD2 (5 bases). This CDR3 spans 14 amino acids. Deletions cut 1 base from V and 5 bases from J, with 11 bases between. From germline, CDR1 is SGDLS and CDR2 YYNGEE. The CDR3 loop is CASSVRVSGDTQYF. The CDR3 DNA reads TGTGCCAGCAGCGTAAGGGTCAGCGGAGATACGCAGTATTTT. The whole variable domain, filled in from reference TRBV9 and TRBJ2-3, reads DSGVTQTPKHLITATGQRVTLRCSPRSGDLSVYWYQQSLDQGLQFLIQYYNGEERAKGNILERFSAQQFPDLHSELNLSSLELGDSALYFCASSVRVSGDTQYFGPGTRLTVL.

This clonotype was seen a handful of times. V gene TRBV15 combines with J gene TRBJ1-6; D might be TRBD1 (5 bases). Between the trimmed V and J ends, which lost 3 bases and 4 bases, there was a span of 10 bases. This CDR3 has 15 residues. Per the germline V gene, CDR1 is LNHNV and CDR2 is YYDKDF (reference sequence). CDR3 amino acids: CATSSQGRYNSPLHF. The DNA for the CDR3 is TGTGCCACCAGCAGCCAGGGACGGTATAATTCACCCCTCCACTTT. The full variable domain, in which reference TRBV15 and TRBJ1-6 provide the parts outside the CDR3, is DAMVIQNPRYQVTQFGKPVTLSCSQTLNHNVMYWYQQKSSQAPKLLFHYYDKDFNNEADTPDNFQSRRPNTSFCFLDIRSPGLGDTAMYLCATSSQGRYNSPLHFGNGTRLTVT.

This clonotype showed up many times. V and J are TRBV19 and TRBJ2-2; D is unclear. Germline V CDR1 and CDR2: LNHDA, SQIVND (reference sequence). With 0 bases removed from V and 1 base from J, the gap between germline ends came to 9 bases. The length of the CDR3 is 16 residues. CDR3 sequence: CASSIEPWQNTGELFF. In DNA, the CDR3 is TGTGCCAGTAGTATAGAGCCCTGGCAGAACACCGGGGAGCTGTTTTTT.

The table lists this clonotype with many counts. V gene TRBV11-1 combines with J gene TRBJ2-1, with TRBD1 as a possible D gene (7 bases). V was clipped by 8 bases and J by 9 bases, with 11 bases between them. The length of the CDR3 is 11 residues. The V gene's germline CDR1 is SGHAT and CDR2 FQDESV (reference sequence). For the CDR3, the DNA is TGTGCCAGCGGAGGGGGCGGTGAGCAGTTCTTC. It specifies CASGGGGEQFF.

This clonotype was found many times. The CDR3 DNA follows: TGTGCCAGCAGCGCCGGTGGGCGGGACGGCATTCAGTACTTC. As protein: CASSAGGRDGIQYF. The chain combines TRBV9 with TRBJ2-4; D may be TRBD2 (6 bases). This CDR3 region has 14 residues. Germline-derived CDR1 and CDR2 are SGDLS and YYNGEE. Trimming stripped 3 bases from V and 9 bases from J, with 16 bases between.

This clonotype was counted at least ten times. The chain links TRBV7-2 to TRBJ2-5; 7 bases fit TRBD1. After removal of 2 bases from V and 4 bases from J, the junction contained 13 bases not matched to a gene. This CDR3 spans 17 amino acids. The germline CDR1 and CDR2 sequences are SGHTA and FQGNSA. CDR3 loop: CASSLSIGTVIRETQYF. The CDR3 DNA sequence: TGTGCCAGCAGCTTATCGATTGGGACAGTAATCCGAGAGACCCAGTACTTC.

The V call is TRBV4-1, the J call TRBJ1-4; 7 bases are a match to TRBD1. V lost 2 bases to trimming and J lost 2 bases; unmatched junction nucleotides: 8. Germline CDR1 reads MGHRA; CDR2 reads YSYEKL. The CDR3 sequence is 17 residues long. CDR3 DNA sequence: TGCGCCAGCAGCCAACATCAGGGGGTGGCGACTAATGAAAAACTGTTTTTT. Protein: CASSQHQGVATNEKLFF.

This clonotype was seen ten or more times. J is TRBJ2-7 and V is TRBV6-1; 8 bases align to TRBD1. This CDR3 is built from 14 residues. J gave up 0 bases and V 6 bases, and 4 bases lay outside the gene matches. Germline CDR1 is MNHNS and CDR2 is SASEGT. The CDR3 region is CASRRTGYSYEQYF. For the CDR3, the DNA is TGTGCCAGCAGGAGGACAGGGTACTCCTACGAGCAGTACTTC.

This clonotype has at least ten counts. The genes are TRBV12-3 or TRBV12-4 and TRBJ1-2; the D gene is possibly TRBD1 (6 bases). The CDR3 extends over 13 amino acids. The germline V and J ends were trimmed by 1 base and 6 bases, with 9 bases remaining between them. The CDR3 DNA follows: TGTGCCAGCAGTTTAGGACAGGTGAATGGCTACACCTTC. Translation: CASSLGQVNGYTF.

This clonotype showed up many times. The CDR3 is CSAEPGTGTYEQYF. The CDR3 DNA reads TGCAGTGCTGAACCCGGGACAGGAACCTACGAGCAGTACTTC. The V call is TRBV20-1, the J call TRBJ2-7; 8 nucleotides agree with TRBD1. Germline CDR1 and CDR2: DFQATT and SNEGSKA (reference sequence). V gave up 5 bases and J gave up 2 bases; unmatched junction bases: 8. There are 14 residues in the CDR3.

Ten or more counts support this clonotype. V and J are TRBV28 and TRBJ2-7, with 8 bases aligning to TRBD1. V lost 6 bases and J lost 0; bases outside the gene matches: 4. In germline, CDR1 is MDHEN, CDR2 SYDVKM. The CDR3 covers 14 residues. The CDR3 DNA sequence: TGTGCCAGCAGGCGACAGGGGATCTCCTACGAGCAGTACTTC. It yields the protein CASRRQGISYEQYF.

Ten or more counts support this clonotype. V gene TRBV4-3 combines with J gene TRBJ1-3; no firm D call. This CDR3 has 15 amino acids. V lost 4 bases and J lost 0, with 10 bases in between. Germline V gene lookup returns CDR1 LGHNA and CDR2 YSLEER. The CDR3: CASSPGPFSGNTIYF. In DNA, the CDR3 is TGCGCCAGCAGCCCTGGACCCTTCTCTGGAAACACCATATATTTT.

The sample holds many counts of this clonotype. V usage is TRBV6-1 and J usage is TRBJ2-3, with 8 positions matching TRBD2. J lost 0 bases, V lost 2 bases, and 13 bases had no gene match. From germline, CDR1 is MNHNS and CDR2 SASEGT. CDR3 length equals 19 residues. For the CDR3, the DNA is TGTGCCAGCAGTGAATTTGGTACTAGCGGCCCCCCTAGCACAGATACGCAGTATTTT. Translated: CASSEFGTSGPPSTDTQYF.

This clonotype occurred many times. The J gene is TRBJ2-1, the V gene TRBV6-1; D could derive from TRBD1 or TRBD2 (5 bases each). CDR1 is MNHNS, CDR2 SASEGT, per germline. The CDR3 runs 15 residues. V was clipped by 2 bases and J by 8 bases, with 16 bases between them. CDR3 nucleotides: TGTGCCAGCAGTGAATGGCAGGGAGAACTATATGAGCAGTTCTTC. It encodes CASSEWQGELYEQFF.

This clonotype was observed at least ten times. The J gene is TRBJ1-6, the V gene TRBV20-1, with unresolved D. The CDR3 is 14 amino acids. V lost 6 bases and J lost 10, with 19 bases in between. Germline lookup yields CDR1 DFQATT and CDR2 SNEGSKA (reference sequence). Here the CDR3 DNA reads TGCAGTGCCCGGACGCACGATCCGTACTCACCCCTCCACTTT. Its protein product is CSARTHDPYSPLHF.